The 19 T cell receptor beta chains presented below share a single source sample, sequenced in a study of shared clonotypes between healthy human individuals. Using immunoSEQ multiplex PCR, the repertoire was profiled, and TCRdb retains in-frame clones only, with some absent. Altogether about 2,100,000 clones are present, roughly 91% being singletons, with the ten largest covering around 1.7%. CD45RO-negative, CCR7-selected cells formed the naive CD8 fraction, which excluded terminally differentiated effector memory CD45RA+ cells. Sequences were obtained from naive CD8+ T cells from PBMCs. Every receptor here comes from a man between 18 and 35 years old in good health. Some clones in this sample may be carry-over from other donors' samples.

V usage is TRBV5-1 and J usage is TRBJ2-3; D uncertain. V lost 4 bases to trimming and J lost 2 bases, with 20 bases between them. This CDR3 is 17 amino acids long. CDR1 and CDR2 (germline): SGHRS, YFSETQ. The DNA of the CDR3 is TGCGCCAGCAGCCCCACCCCGATTGTGGGCGCCACAGATACGCAGTATTTT. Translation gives CASSPTPIVGATDTQYF.

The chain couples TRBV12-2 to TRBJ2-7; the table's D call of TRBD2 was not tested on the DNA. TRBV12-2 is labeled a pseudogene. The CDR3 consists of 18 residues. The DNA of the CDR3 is TGTGCAAGTCGCTTAAAACCCCGGGGACTAGTCTTATCCTACGAGCAGTACTTC. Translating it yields CASRLKPRGLVLSYEQYF.

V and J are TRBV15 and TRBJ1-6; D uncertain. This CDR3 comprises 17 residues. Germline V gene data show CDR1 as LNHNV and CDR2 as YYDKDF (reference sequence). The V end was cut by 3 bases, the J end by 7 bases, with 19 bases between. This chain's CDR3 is CATSSYGVGVGNSPLHF. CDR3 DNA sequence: TGTGCCACCAGCAGCTATGGAGTCGGGGTAGGGAATTCACCCCTCCACTTT.

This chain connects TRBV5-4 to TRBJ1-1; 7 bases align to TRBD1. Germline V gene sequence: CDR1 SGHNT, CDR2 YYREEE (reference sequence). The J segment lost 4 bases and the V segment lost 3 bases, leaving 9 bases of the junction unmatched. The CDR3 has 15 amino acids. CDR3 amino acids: CASSWGVRGTTEAFF. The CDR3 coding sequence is TGTGCCAGCAGCTGGGGGGTCAGGGGGACCACTGAAGCTTTCTTT. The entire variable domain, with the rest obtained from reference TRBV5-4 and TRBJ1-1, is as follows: ETGVTQSPTHLIKTRGQQVTLRCSSQSGHNTVSWYQQALGQGPQFIFQYYREEENGRGNFPPRFSGLQFPNYSSELNVNALELDDSALYLCASSWGVRGTTEAFFGQGTRLTVV.

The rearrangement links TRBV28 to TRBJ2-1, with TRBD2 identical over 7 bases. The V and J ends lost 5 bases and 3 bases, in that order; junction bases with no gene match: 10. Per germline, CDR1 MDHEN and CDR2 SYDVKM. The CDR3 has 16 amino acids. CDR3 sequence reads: CASSPKLRGVYNEQFF. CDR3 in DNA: TGTGCCAGCAGTCCCAAACTACGGGGGGTCTACAATGAGCAGTTCTTC.

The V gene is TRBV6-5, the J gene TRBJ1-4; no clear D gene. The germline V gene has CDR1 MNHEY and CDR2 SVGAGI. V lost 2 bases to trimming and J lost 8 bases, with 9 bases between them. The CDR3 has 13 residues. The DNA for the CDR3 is TGTGCCAGCAGTTACAGGGTCCGCGAAAAACTGTTTTTT. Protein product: CASSYRVREKLFF.

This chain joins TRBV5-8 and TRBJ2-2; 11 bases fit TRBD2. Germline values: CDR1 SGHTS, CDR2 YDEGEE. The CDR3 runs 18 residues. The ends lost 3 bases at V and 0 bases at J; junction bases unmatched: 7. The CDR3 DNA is TGTGCCAGCAGCTGGGGACTAGCGGACGTCACGAACACCGGGGAGCTGTTTTTT. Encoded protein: CASSWGLADVTNTGELFF.

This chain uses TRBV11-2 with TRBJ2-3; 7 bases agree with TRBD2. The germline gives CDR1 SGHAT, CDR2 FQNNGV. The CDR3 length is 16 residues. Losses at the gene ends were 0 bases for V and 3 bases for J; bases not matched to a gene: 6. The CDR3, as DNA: TGTGCCAGCAGCTTAGATGCGGGAGTGGGGACAGATACGCAGTATTTT. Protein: CASSLDAGVGTDTQYF. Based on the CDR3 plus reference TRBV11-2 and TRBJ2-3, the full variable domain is EAGVAQSPRYKIIEKRQSVAFWCNPISGHATLYWYQQILGQGPKLLIQFQNNGVVDDSQLPKDRFSAERLKGVDSTLKIQPAKLEDSAVYLCASSLDAGVGTDTQYFGPGTRLTVL.

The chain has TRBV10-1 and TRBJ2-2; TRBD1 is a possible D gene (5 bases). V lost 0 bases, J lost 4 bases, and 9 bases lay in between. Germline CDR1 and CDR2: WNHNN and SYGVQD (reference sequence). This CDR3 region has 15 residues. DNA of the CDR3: TGCGCCAGCAGTGAGTCAGCAGGGATCACCGGGGAGCTGTTTTTT. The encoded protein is CASSESAGITGELFF.

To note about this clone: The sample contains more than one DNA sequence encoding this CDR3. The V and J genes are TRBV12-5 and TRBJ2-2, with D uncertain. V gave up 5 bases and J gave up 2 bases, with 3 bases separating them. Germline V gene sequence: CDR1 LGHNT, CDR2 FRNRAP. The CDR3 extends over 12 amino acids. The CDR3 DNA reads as TGTGCTAGTGGTCCTAACACCGGGGAGCTGTTTTTT. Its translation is CASGPNTGELFF.

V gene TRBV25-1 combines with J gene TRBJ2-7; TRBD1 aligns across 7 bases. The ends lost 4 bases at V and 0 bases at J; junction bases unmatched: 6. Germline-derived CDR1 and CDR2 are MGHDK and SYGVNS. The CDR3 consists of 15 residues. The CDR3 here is CASSGTGPSSYEQYF. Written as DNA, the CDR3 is TGTGCCAGCAGTGGGACAGGTCCGAGCTCCTACGAGCAGTACTTC.

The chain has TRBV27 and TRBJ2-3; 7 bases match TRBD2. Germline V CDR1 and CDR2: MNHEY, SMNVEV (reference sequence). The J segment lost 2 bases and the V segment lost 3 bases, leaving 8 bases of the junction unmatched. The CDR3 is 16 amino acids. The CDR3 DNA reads TGTGCCAGCAGTTTGGGGGGGATCCCCTCCACAGATACGCAGTATTTT. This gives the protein CASSLGGIPSTDTQYF.

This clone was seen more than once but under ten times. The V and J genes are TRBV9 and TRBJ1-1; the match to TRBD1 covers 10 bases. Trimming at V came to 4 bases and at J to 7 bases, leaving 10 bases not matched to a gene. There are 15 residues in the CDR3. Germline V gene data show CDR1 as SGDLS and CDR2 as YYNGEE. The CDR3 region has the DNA TGTGCCAGCAGCACCGCCGGGACAGGGGTTATTGAAGCTTTCTTT. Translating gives CASSTAGTGVIEAFF.

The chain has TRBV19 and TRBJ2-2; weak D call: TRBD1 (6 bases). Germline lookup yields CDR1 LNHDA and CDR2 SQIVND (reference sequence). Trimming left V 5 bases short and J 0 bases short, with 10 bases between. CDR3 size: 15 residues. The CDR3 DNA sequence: TGTGCCAGTAGTCGGGACATTTCGAACACCGGGGAGCTGTTTTTT. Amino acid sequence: CASSRDISNTGELFF.

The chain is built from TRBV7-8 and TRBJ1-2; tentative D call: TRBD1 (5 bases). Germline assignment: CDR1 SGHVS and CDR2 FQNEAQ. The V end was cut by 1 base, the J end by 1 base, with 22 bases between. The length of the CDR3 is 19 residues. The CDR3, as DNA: TGTGCCAGCAGCTTAGATTTTCGGGACGAATGGACGGTTAACTATGGCTACACCTTC. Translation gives CASSLDFRDEWTVNYGYTF.

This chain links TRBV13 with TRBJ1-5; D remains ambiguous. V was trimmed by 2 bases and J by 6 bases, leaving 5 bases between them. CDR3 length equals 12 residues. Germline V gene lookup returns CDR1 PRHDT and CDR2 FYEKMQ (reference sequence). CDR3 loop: CASSLYGQPQHF. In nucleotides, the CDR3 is TGTGCCAGCAGCTTATACGGTCAGCCCCAGCATTTT. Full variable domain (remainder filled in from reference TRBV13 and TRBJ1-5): AAGVIQSPRHLIKEKRETATLKCYPIPRHDTVYWYQQGPGQDPQFLISFYEKMQSDKGSIPDRFSAQQFSDYHSELNMSSLELGDSALYFCASSLYGQPQHFGDGTRLSIL.

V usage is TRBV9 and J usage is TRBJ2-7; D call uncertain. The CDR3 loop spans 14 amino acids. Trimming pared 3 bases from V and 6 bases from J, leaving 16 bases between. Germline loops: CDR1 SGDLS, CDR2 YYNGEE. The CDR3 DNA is TGTGCCAGCAGCGACGGATCTCTTGGCTCCGAGCAGTACTTC. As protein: CASSDGSLGSEQYF.

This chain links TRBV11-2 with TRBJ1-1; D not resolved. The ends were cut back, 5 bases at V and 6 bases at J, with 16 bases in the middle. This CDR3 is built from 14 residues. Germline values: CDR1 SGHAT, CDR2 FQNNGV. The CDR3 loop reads CASSAIYSTAEAFF. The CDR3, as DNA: TGTGCCAGCAGCGCCATCTACAGTACTGCTGAAGCTTTCTTT.

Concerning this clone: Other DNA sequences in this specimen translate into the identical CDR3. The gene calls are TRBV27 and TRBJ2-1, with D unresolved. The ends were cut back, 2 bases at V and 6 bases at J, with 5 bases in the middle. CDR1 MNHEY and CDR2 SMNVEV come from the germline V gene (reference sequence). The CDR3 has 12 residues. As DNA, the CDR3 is TGTGCCAGCAGTTTACCTGGCAATGAGCAGTTCTTC. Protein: CASSLPGNEQFF.